This T cell receptor beta chain was recorded in a study of T cell changes during pregnancy in multiple sclerosis. This clone was recorded a few times. An end of the junction does not agree with germline; a read error may underlie this. Germline lookup yields CDR1 DFQATT and CDR2 SNEGSKA (reference sequence). This CDR3 has 8 amino acids. Profiled with immunoSEQ multiplex PCR; TCRdb holds only in-frame clones, not every one. The sample shows about 47,000 clones, 85% to 90% of them seen only once. The TCR comes from a female donor with multiple sclerosis, enrolled in a pregnancy study. The sample was CD8+ T cells from peripheral blood mononuclear cells, taken in the second trimester of pregnancy. The rearrangement uses TRBV20-1 and TRBJ1-1; D remains ambiguous. The CDR3, as DNA: TGCAGTGCTAGAGAGACTGGATTT. This codes for CSARETGF.